This is a list of T cell receptor beta chains from one sample in a study of blood T cell repertoires in COVID-19. Libraries were prepared by immunoSEQ multiplex PCR; TCRdb keeps only in-frame clonotypes and omits some of them. Of approximately 290,000 clones in the sample, about four fifths were seen once. Sequenced input: peripheral blood. The receptors here all came from a person aged 70 to 85 with COVID-19, enrolled during active disease. CDR3s include the opening cysteine and the closing phenylalanine or tryptophan. A D gene is named only where the DNA matches it firmly. Clone size appears in some rows only: once, few, many, or a class for an expanded clone.

>once|TRBJ2-1|.|TRBV14
CASSQEESFLRDEQFF
TGTGCCAGCAGCCAAGAGGAGTCGTTTCTACGGGATGAGCAGTTCTTC
>.|TRBJ2-7|.|TRBV28
CAVEGLSYEQYF
TGTGCGGTAGAGGGTCTTTCCTACGAGCAGTACTTC
>few|TRBJ1-3|.|TRBV19
CASNDDRSSGNTIYF
TGTGCCAGTAACGACGACAGGTCCTCTGGAAACACCATATATTTT
>.|TRBJ2-1|.|TRBV7-3
CASSAPSYNEQFF
TGTGCCAGCAGCGCCCCTAGCTACAATGAGCAGTTCTTC
>.|TRBJ1-2|TRBD1|TRBV19
CATNSGQGNYGYTF
TGTGCCACTAATTCGGGACAGGGAAACTATGGCTACACCTTC
>.|TRBJ1-6|.|TRBV28
CASRPQGRYNSPLHF
TGTGCCAGCAGGCCACAGGGCCGTTATAATTCACCCCTCCACTTT
>.|TRBJ2-1|.|TRBV5-1
CASSLLGPYNEQFF
TGCGCCAGCAGCTTGCTAGGCCCCTACAATGAGCAGTTCTTC
>.|TRBJ2-1|TRBD2|TRBV29-1
CSVDLTSGEPYEQFF
TGCAGCGTTGACCTGACTAGCGGGGAACCGTATGAGCAGTTCTTC
>.|TRBJ2-4|TRBD1|TRBV5-8
CASSAGQGTAKNIQYF
TGTGCCAGCAGCGCCGGACAGGGGACGGCCAAAAACATTCAGTACTTC
>once|TRBJ2-7|TRBD1|TRBV18
CASSQGTGGFYEQYF
TGTGCCAGCTCACAGGGGACAGGGGGCTTCTACGAGCAGTACTTC
>.|TRBJ1-5|.|TRBV6-1
CASSEGRANQPQHF
TGTGCCAGCAGTGAAGGTAGAGCAAATCAGCCCCAGCATTTT
>.|TRBJ1-1|.|TRBV27
CASRPQGITEAFF
TGTGCCAGCAGACCTCAGGGGATCACTGAAGCTTTCTTT
>few|TRBJ1-2|TRBD1|TRBV29-1
CSAKTGVGYTF
TGCAGCGCCAAGACAGGGGTTGGCTACACCTTC
>few|TRBJ1-2|.|TRBV5-5
CASSLEQGYGYTF
TGTGCCAGCAGCTTGGAACAGGGCTATGGCTACACCTTC
>.|TRBJ2-1|TRBD2|TRBV15
CATSEAGGYNEQFF
TGTGCCACCAGCGAAGCGGGAGGGTACAATGAGCAGTTCTTC
>few|TRBJ2-3|.|TRBV5-5
CASSLLAAPGDTQYF
TGTGCCAGCAGCTTGCTAGCCGCACCTGGGGATACGCAGTATTTT
>.|TRBJ1-3|TRBD1|TRBV19
CASTRPGQSLNGNTIYF
TGTGCCAGTACGCGACCGGGACAGTCCTTGAATGGAAACACCATATATTTT
>.|TRBJ2-3|TRBD2|TRBV18
CASSPGLAGTDTQYF
TGTGCCAGCTCACCGGGACTAGCGGGCACAGATACGCAGTATTTT
>.|TRBJ2-2|TRBD2|TRBV9
CASSRSTSGEGNTGELFF
TGTGCCAGCAGCCGATCGACTAGCGGGGAGGGGAACACCGGGGAGCTGTTTTTT
>.|TRBJ2-1|TRBD2|TRBV7-2
CASSRARTSGEQFF
TGTGCCAGCAGCCGTGCTAGGACTAGCGGGGAGCAGTTCTTC
>.|TRBJ2-5|.|TRBV9
CASSVLGELAETQYF
TGTGCCAGCAGCGTATTGGGAGAATTGGCGGAGACCCAGTACTTC
>.|TRBJ2-3|.|TRBV5-6
CASSTAHGGTQYF
TGTGCCAGCAGCACAGCTCACGGGGGTACGCAGTATTTT
>.|TRBJ2-2|.|TRBV9
CASSVSSRANTGELFF
TGTGCCAGCAGCGTATCATCCAGGGCGAACACCGGGGAGCTGTTTTTT
>.|TRBJ2-1|TRBD1|TRBV19
CASSIGTANEQFF
TGTGCCAGTAGTATTGGGACAGCCAATGAGCAGTTCTTC
>.|TRBJ2-7|.|TRBV27
CASSPPDIEQYF
TGTGCCAGCAGTCCGCCGGACATCGAGCAGTACTTC
>.|TRBJ1-1|.|TRBV7-9
CASSLALGEAAFF
TGTGCCAGCAGCTTAGCTCTCGGGGAGGCGGCTTTCTTT
>.|TRBJ2-2|.|TRBV9
CASSAGTNKNTGELFF
TGTGCCAGCAGCGCCGGGACAAATAAGAACACCGGGGAGCTGTTTTTT
>few|TRBJ1-3|.|TRBV10-2
CASSDLPTGSSGNTIYF
TGCGCCAGCAGTGATCTCCCCACAGGCAGCTCTGGAAACACCATATATTTT
>.|TRBJ2-7|.|TRBV20-1
CSARRVVEQYF
TGCAGTGCTAGGAGGGTCGTCGAGCAGTACTTC
>few|TRBJ2-7|TRBD1|TRBV23-1
CASSLHEEGTGGHEQYF
TGCGCCAGCAGTCTACACGAAGAGGGGACAGGGGGGCACGAGCAGTACTTC
>.|TRBJ1-1|.|TRBV7-2
CASKKEVGRIAFF
TGTGCCAGCAAGAAAGAAGTGGGGAGAATAGCTTTCTTT
>.|TRBJ1-4|.|TRBV5-1
CASSLTTSRDEKLFF
TGCGCCAGCAGCCTAACTACCAGTCGGGATGAAAAACTGTTTTTT
>.|TRBJ2-5|.|TRBV7-8
CASSLTIQETQYF
TGTGCCAGCAGCTTGACTATCCAAGAGACCCAGTACTTC
>.|TRBJ2-7|.|TRBV5-1
CASSRSATYEQYF
TGCGCCAGCAGCCGTAGCGCGACCTACGAGCAGTACTTC
>.|TRBJ1-3|.|TRBV20-1
CSASSPYSGNTIYF
TGCAGTGCTAGTTCCCCGTACTCTGGAAACACCATATATTTT
>.|TRBJ1-3|.|TRBV4-3
CASSQELIHGNTIYF
TGCGCCAGCAGCCAAGAGCTGATACATGGAAACACCATATATTTT
>.|TRBJ1-1|.|TRBV6-4
CASSGASGGPTEAFF
TGTGCCAGCAGTGGCGCCTCCGGGGGACCCACTGAAGCTTTCTTT
>.|TRBJ1-1|TRBD1|TRBV9
CASSGQGARAEAFF
TGTGCCAGCAGCGGACAGGGGGCTCGGGCTGAAGCTTTCTTT
>.|TRBJ2-1|TRBD2|TRBV7-7
CASSSGGAWGNEQFF
TGTGCCAGCAGCTCCGGGGGGGCCTGGGGCAATGAGCAGTTCTTC
>.|TRBJ1-1|TRBD1|TRBV4-1
CASSRGTGDAFF
TGCGCCAGCAGCCGGGGGACAGGGGACGCTTTCTTT
>few|TRBJ2-3|.|TRBV19
CASSIGGREDTQYF
TGTGCCAGTAGTATAGGAGGAAGAGAAGATACGCAGTATTTT
>.|TRBJ2-7|TRBD1|TRBV2
CASRADRANEQYF
TGTGCCAGCAGAGCCGACAGGGCGAACGAGCAGTACTTC
>.|TRBJ2-5|TRBD1|TRBV7-2
CASSRGLEETQYF
TGTGCCAGCAGCAGGGGGCTTGAGGAGACCCAGTACTTC
>.|TRBJ1-1|TRBD1|TRBV5-1
CASSSQDRAYMNTEAFF
TGCGCCAGCAGCTCCCAGGACAGGGCATATATGAACACTGAAGCTTTCTTT
>.|TRBJ1-2|TRBD1|TRBV23-1
CASSPGPRDSRNYGYTF
TGCGCCAGCAGTCCAGGGCCCCGGGACAGTCGAAACTATGGCTACACCTTC
>.|TRBJ1-5|TRBD1|TRBV6-1
CASSAHTGQGSQPQHF
TGTGCCAGCAGTGCCCATACGGGACAGGGCAGTCAGCCCCAGCATTTT
>.|TRBJ2-2|TRBD1|TRBV9
CASSVLGQVNTGELFF
TGTGCCAGCAGCGTATTGGGACAGGTCAACACCGGGGAGCTGTTTTTT
>.|TRBJ1-1|.|TRBV5-1
CASSLVQGNTEAFF
TGCGCCAGCAGCTTGGTTCAGGGGAACACTGAAGCTTTCTTT
>.|TRBJ1-1|TRBD1|TRBV9
CASSGRTGLPLVEAFF
TGTGCCAGCAGCGGCAGGACAGGGCTTCCCTTAGTTGAAGCTTTCTTT
>.|TRBJ2-1|.|TRBV19
CASSISPEAGIEQFF
TGTGCCAGTAGTATCAGCCCGGAGGCGGGGATTGAGCAGTTCTTC
>.|TRBJ2-6|TRBD1|TRBV6-2/TRBV6-3
CASSYGDRGAGANVLTF
TGTGCCAGCAGTTACGGGGACAGGGGTGCTGGGGCCAACGTCCTGACTTTC
>few|TRBJ1-5|TRBD1|TRBV28
CASSYRTGAQPQHF
TGTGCCAGCAGTTATAGGACAGGGGCTCAGCCCCAGCATTTT
>.|TRBJ1-1|.|TRBV9
CASSGQGNTEAFF
TGTGCCAGCAGCGGTCAGGGGAACACTGAAGCTTTCTTT
>.|TRBJ2-1|TRBD2|TRBV9
CASTELAGGYNEQFF
TGTGCCAGCACGGAACTAGCGGGAGGGTACAATGAGCAGTTCTTC
>.|TRBJ2-7|.|TRBV14
CASSQWKGGHYEQYF
TGTGCCAGCAGCCAGTGGAAGGGGGGGCACTACGAGCAGTACTTC